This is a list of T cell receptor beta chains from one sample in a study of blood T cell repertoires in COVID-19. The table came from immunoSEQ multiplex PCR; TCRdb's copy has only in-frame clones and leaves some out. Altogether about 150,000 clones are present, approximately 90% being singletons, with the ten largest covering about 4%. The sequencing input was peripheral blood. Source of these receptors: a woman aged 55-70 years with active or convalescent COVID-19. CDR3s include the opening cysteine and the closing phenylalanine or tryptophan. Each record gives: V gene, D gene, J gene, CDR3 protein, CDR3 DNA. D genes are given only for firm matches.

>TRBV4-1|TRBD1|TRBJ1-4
CASSQMRRGHNEKLFF
TGCGCCAGCAGCCAGATGCGGAGGGGGCATAATGAAAAACTGTTTTTT
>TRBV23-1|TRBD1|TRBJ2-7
CASSQTHRGLEIYEQYF
TGCGCCAGCAGTCAAACACACAGGGGGCTCGAAATCTACGAGCAGTACTTC
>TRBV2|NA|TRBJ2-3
CASRSRGLYYTDTQYF
TGTGCCAGCAGAAGCAGGGGCCTCTATTACACAGATACGCAGTATTTT
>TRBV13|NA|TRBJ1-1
CASSPTGNTEAFF
TGTGCCAGCAGCCCGACAGGGAACACTGAAGCTTTCTTT
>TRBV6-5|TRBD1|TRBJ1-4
CASSLLTGVEKLFF
TGTGCCAGCAGTCTATTGACAGGGGTTGAAAAACTGTTTTTT
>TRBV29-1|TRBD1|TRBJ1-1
CSVPRTGTVNTEAFF
TGCAGCGTACCCCGAACCGGGACAGTGAACACTGAAGCTTTCTTT
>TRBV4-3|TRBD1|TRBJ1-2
CASSQDAQGTYGYTF
TGCGCCAGCAGCCAAGATGCACAGGGGACCTATGGCTACACCTTC
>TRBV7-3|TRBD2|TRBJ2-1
CASSSPGGLAGGPRNEQFF
TGTGCCAGCAGCTCCCCAGGGGGACTAGCGGGGGGGCCGCGCAATGAGCAGTTCTTC
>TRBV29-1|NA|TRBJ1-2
CSVSWDFGGYTF
TGCAGCGTCTCTTGGGACTTTGGGGGCTACACCTTC
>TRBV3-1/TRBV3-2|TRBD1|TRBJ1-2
CASSLRGTGGNEYGYTF
TGTGCCAGCAGCCTAAGGGGGACAGGGGGCAATGAATATGGCTACACCTTC
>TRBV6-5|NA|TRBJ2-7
CASSPFYEQYF
TGTGCCAGCAGTCCGTTCTACGAGCAGTACTTC
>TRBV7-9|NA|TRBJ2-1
CANSPGLHNEQFF
TGTGCCAACAGCCCGGGACTGCACAATGAGCAGTTCTTC
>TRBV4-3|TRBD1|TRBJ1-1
CASRDRGASTEAFF
TGCGCCAGCAGGGACAGGGGTGCGAGCACTGAAGCTTTCTTT
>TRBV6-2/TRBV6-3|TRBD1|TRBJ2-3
CASSLPDRVPDTQYF
TGTGCCAGCAGTCTGCCGGACAGGGTACCAGATACGCAGTATTTT